This section outlines one TCR beta chain sequence together with its context. This sample is drawn from a study of blood T cell repertoires in COVID-19. TCRdb keeps only in-frame clones here, not all; method: immunoSEQ multiplex PCR. The sample contains over 200,000 clones, 87% of which appear only once. The sequence was obtained from a man aged 35 to 55 with active or convalescent COVID-19. The sample comprised peripheral blood.

The CDR3: CASSQLRGYEQYF. The CDR3 region has the DNA TGTGCCAGCAGTCAACTCAGGGGCTACGAGCAGTACTTC. The rearrangement uses TRBV5-4 and TRBJ2-7; D is possibly TRBD1 (6 bases). The V end lost 5 bases, the J end lost 3 bases, and 12 bases lay between the germline ends. CDR3 length: 13 residues. CDR1 is SGHNT, CDR2 YYREEE, per germline (reference sequence).